These 28 T cell receptor beta chains were all obtained from the same sample, sequenced in a study of blood T cell repertoires in COVID-19. The protocol was immunoSEQ multiplex PCR, while the TCRdb copy is restricted to in-frame clones and leaves out a portion. Of 250,000 to 300,000 clones listed, 81% are singletons. Sequenced input: peripheral blood. These receptor sequences come from an older woman with active or convalescent COVID-19.

This chain links TRBV3-1 (or the pseudogene TRBV3-2) with TRBJ2-2; TRBD1 aligns across 7 bases. J gave up 1 base and V 2 bases, and 7 bases lay outside the gene matches. This CDR3 is built from 17 residues. Looked up from germline, CDR1 is LGHDT and CDR2 is YNNKEL (reference sequence). The CDR3 sequence is CASSQLHGDRNTGELFF. The CDR3 DNA reads as TGTGCCAGCAGCCAACTCCACGGGGACAGGAACACCGGGGAGCTGTTTTTT.

The rearrangement joins TRBV9 to TRBJ1-3; TRBD1 matches 8 bases. Germline CDR1 reads SGDLS; CDR2 reads YYNGEE. V trimming: 4 bases; J trimming: 0 bases; junction bases outside the gene matches: 6. The length of the CDR3 is 16 residues. CDR3 sequence: CASSPGQGNSGNTIYF. In nucleotides, the CDR3 is TGTGCCAGCAGCCCCGGACAGGGAAACTCTGGAAACACCATATATTTT.

V and J are TRBV5-1 and TRBJ2-5, with 8 bases identical to TRBD1. CDR3 size: 15 residues. Trimming removed 0 bases from V and 1 base from J; junction bases left unmatched: 2. Germline CDR1 is SGHRS and CDR2 is YFSETQ. The CDR3: CASSLDGTGQETQYF. CDR3 DNA sequence: TGCGCCAGCAGCTTGGATGGGACAGGCCAAGAGACCCAGTACTTC.

V is TRBV7-2 and J is TRBJ1-1; D not resolved. The germline gives CDR1 SGHTA, CDR2 FQGNSA. The CDR3 has 12 residues. V shed 5 bases and J shed 13 bases, with 17 bases lying between them. This CDR3 reads CASSHQAWVHFF. The CDR3 bases are TGTGCCAGCAGCCACCAGGCTTGGGTACATTTCTTT.

The CDR3 DNA sequence: TGTGCCAGCAGCCCCTGGGCAGGGACTGACGAGCAGTACTTC. It is translated as CASSPWAGTDEQYF. The V gene is TRBV3-1 (or the pseudogene TRBV3-2), the J gene TRBJ2-7, with D tentatively TRBD2 (6 bases). V dropped 4 bases and J dropped 5 bases, with 15 bases sitting between them. Germline lookup yields CDR1 LGHDT and CDR2 YNNKEL (reference sequence). The CDR3 consists of 14 residues.

The chain combines TRBV27 with TRBJ1-1; D is perhaps TRBD1 (6 bases). The length of the CDR3 is 14 residues. V was clipped by 7 bases and J by 5 bases, with 17 bases between them. CDR1 is MNHEY, CDR2 SMNVEV, per germline (reference sequence). Written as DNA, the CDR3 is TGTGCCAGCACCCTTAGGGGGTGGGGGACTGAAGCTTTCTTT. Amino acids: CASTLRGWGTEAFF.

The V call is TRBV18, the J call TRBJ2-7; 8 bases fit TRBD1. The V gene end was trimmed by 6 bases and the J gene end by 5 bases; junction bases not matched to a gene: 9. This CDR3 is 14 amino acids long. Looked up from germline, CDR1 is KGHSH and CDR2 is LQKENI. The CDR3 DNA reads as TGTGCCAGCTCCCCCAGGGGGCGCGTAAACGAGCAGTACTTC. Translation gives CASSPRGRVNEQYF.

To note about this clone: At one end the junction does not follow the germline gene, possibly because of a read error. The J gene is TRBJ2-2, the V gene TRBV7-7; 7 positions match TRBD2. This CDR3 spans 16 amino acids. Germline-derived CDR1 and CDR2 are SSHAT and FNYEAQ (reference sequence). The CDR3 coding sequence is TGTGCTAGCAGCCCCAATCCGGGGGGGAACACCGGGGAGCTGTTTTTT. Amino acid sequence: CASSPNPGGNTGELFF.

Comments on this clone: Other DNA variants within this sample encode the same CDR3. The rearrangement uses TRBV5-1 and TRBJ1-1; no clear D. Trimming took 0 bases from V and 1 from J, leaving 7 bases between them. CDR1 SGHRS and CDR2 YFSETQ come from the germline V gene. This CDR3 is built from 14 residues. This CDR3 is CASSLGRGNTEAFF. The CDR3 DNA reads TGCGCCAGCAGCTTGGGAAGAGGGAACACTGAAGCTTTCTTT.

The chain couples TRBV4-3 to TRBJ1-2, with D unresolved. The germline CDR1 and CDR2 sequences are LGHNA and YSLEER. The V end lost 1 base, the J end lost 3 bases, and 9 bases lay between the germline ends. The CDR3 consists of 14 residues. The CDR3 DNA sequence: TGCGCCAGCAGCCAAGCGGCGGGAGACTATGGCTACACCTTC. Translated: CASSQAAGDYGYTF.

The rearrangement uses TRBV29-1 and TRBJ1-5; 8 nucleotides match TRBD1. J gave up 1 base and V 4 bases, and 3 bases lay outside the gene matches. Germline-derived CDR1 and CDR2 are SQVTM and ANQGSEA. The CDR3 has 14 residues. This CDR3 reads CSVGTGMSNQPQHF. The DNA for the CDR3 is TGCAGCGTTGGGACAGGGATGAGCAATCAGCCCCAGCATTTT. Supplemented by reference TRBV29-1 and TRBJ1-5, the full variable domain reads SAVISQKPSRDICQRGTSLTIQCQVDSQVTMMFWYRQQPGQSLTLIATANQGSEATYESGFVIDKFPISRPNLTFSTLTVSNMSPEDSSIYLCSVGTGMSNQPQHFGDGTRLSIL.

This chain uses TRBV27 with TRBJ2-7; 10 bases match TRBD1. The J segment lost 2 bases and the V segment lost 3 bases, leaving 4 bases of the junction unmatched. The CDR3 is 15 residues long. Germline CDR1 reads MNHEY; CDR2 reads SMNVEV (reference sequence). The CDR3 bases are TGTGCCAGCAGTTTTGCGGGACAGGGGCCCTACGAGCAGTACTTC. Translation: CASSFAGQGPYEQYF.

The chain is built from TRBV9 and TRBJ2-5, with D possibly being TRBD2 (6 bases). This CDR3 comprises 12 residues. From germline, CDR1 is SGDLS and CDR2 YYNGEE. V lost 3 bases and J lost 7, with 10 bases in between. Here the CDR3 reads CASSGTTRTQYF. In DNA form, the CDR3 reads TGTGCCAGCAGCGGGACTACGCGGACCCAGTACTTC.

This clone was observed a handful of times. The chain is built from TRBV5-6 and TRBJ1-1, with TRBD1 matching over 11 bases. Germline V gene data show CDR1 as SGHDT and CDR2 as YYEEEE. The junction had 7 bases not matched to a gene; V was cut back by 0 bases and J by 0 bases. This CDR3 contains 18 residues. The CDR3 loop reads CASSLALGTGGMNTEAFF. In DNA, the CDR3 is TGTGCCAGCAGCTTGGCGCTGGGGACAGGGGGGATGAACACTGAAGCTTTCTTT.

The chain links TRBV6-5 to TRBJ2-7; 8 bases line up with TRBD1. The CDR3 spans 14 residues. Germline CDR1 is MNHEY and CDR2 is SVGAGI. The V gene end was trimmed by 10 bases and the J gene end by 3 bases; junction bases not matched to a gene: 11. This chain's CDR3 is CATLTDRVLYEQYF. CDR3 bases: TGTGCCACCTTAACGGACAGGGTCCTCTACGAGCAGTACTTC.

The rearrangement links TRBV2 to TRBJ1-4; tentative D call: TRBD1 (5 bases). Trimming took 4 bases from V and 8 from J, leaving 14 bases between them. This CDR3 spans 14 amino acids. CDR1 and CDR2 from the germline V gene are SNHLY and FYNNEI. As DNA, the CDR3 is TGTGCCAGCAGTGGACTTATAGGGGTCGAAAAACTGTTTTTT. Protein product: CASSGLIGVEKLFF.

This clone was counted a single time. V is TRBV5-1 and J is TRBJ1-6, with 7 bases lining up with TRBD1. Germline trimming cut 1 base from V and 7 bases from J; bases unmatched to any gene: 5. The CDR3 totals 15 residues. Germline V CDR1 and CDR2: SGHRS, YFSETQ. The CDR3 DNA sequence: TGCGCCAGCAGCTTGTATGGGACAGAAAATTCACCCCTCCACTTT. This gives the protein CASSLYGTENSPLHF.

The chain carries TRBV7-9 and TRBJ1-5; D is unresolved. Trimming left V 5 bases short and J 4 bases short, with 12 bases between. Germline V CDR1 and CDR2: SEHNR, FQNEAQ (reference sequence). CDR3 length equals 14 residues. CDR3 residues: CASSPPQTNQPQHF. The CDR3 bases are TGTGCCAGCAGCCCGCCTCAGACAAATCAGCCCCAGCATTTT.

CDR3 nucleotide sequence: TGTGCCAGCAGCTTGGCCTTCGGGACACCCTCCTACAATGAGCAGTTCTTC. Its translation is CASSLAFGTPSYNEQFF. The chain employs TRBV5-6 and TRBJ2-1, with D maybe TRBD1 (6 bases). CDR3 length: 17 amino acids. Looked up from germline, CDR1 is SGHDT and CDR2 is YYEEEE. V was trimmed by 0 bases and J by 0 bases, leaving 13 bases between them.

The chain combines TRBV25-1 with TRBJ1-1; 8 nucleotides line up with TRBD1. The CDR3 sequence is 13 residues long. J lost 6 bases, V lost 8 bases, and 8 bases had no gene match. Germline V lookup: CDR1 MGHDK, CDR2 SYGVNS. The CDR3 protein is CASARGHVAEAFF. The DNA of the CDR3 is TGTGCCAGCGCCAGGGGGCATGTCGCTGAAGCTTTCTTT.

This chain connects TRBV5-4 to TRBJ2-3, with 7 bases lining up with TRBD1. V lost 3 bases to trimming and J lost 4 bases; unmatched junction nucleotides: 5. This CDR3 has 14 residues. CDR1 and CDR2 (germline): SGHNT, YYREEE (reference sequence). This CDR3 is CASSSRQGSDTQYF. Here the CDR3 DNA reads TGTGCCAGCAGCTCCCGACAGGGCTCAGATACGCAGTATTTT.

The rearrangement links TRBV27 to TRBJ2-7; TRBD1 aligns across 8 bases. CDR3 length equals 13 residues. V gave up 8 bases and J gave up 6 bases; unmatched junction bases: 9. Germline V gene lookup returns CDR1 MNHEY and CDR2 SMNVEV (reference sequence). CDR3 protein: CASATGALSEQYF. The DNA of the CDR3 is TGTGCCAGCGCGACAGGGGCCCTCTCCGAGCAGTACTTC.

CDR3 nucleotide sequence: TGTGCCAGCAGCCGAGACAGGGTCATCGGTGGCTACACCTTC. It yields the protein CASSRDRVIGGYTF. The chain carries TRBV11-1 and TRBJ1-2; TRBD1 matches 7 bases. This CDR3 spans 14 amino acids. The trim removed 5 bases at V and 7 bases at J, leaving 10 bases unmatched. Germline loops: CDR1 SGHAT, CDR2 FQDESV (reference sequence).

The chain recombines TRBV6-5 with TRBJ2-5; a possible D gene is TRBD1 (5 bases). This CDR3 is built from 15 residues. Germline loops: CDR1 MNHEY, CDR2 SVGAGI. V lost 6 bases and J lost 0, with 14 bases in between. In DNA, the CDR3 is TGTGCCAGCAGCAAGGACCCAGGGTACCAAGAGACCCAGTACTTC. Its translation is CASSKDPGYQETQYF.

This rearrangement joins TRBV27 to TRBJ1-5; a possible D gene is TRBD1 (5 bases). The germline V gene has CDR1 MNHEY and CDR2 SMNVEV (reference sequence). V lost 6 bases to trimming and J lost 4 bases, with 10 bases between them. The CDR3 length is 13 residues. CDR3 bases: TGTGCCAGCAGGGGGACTCGGAATCAGCCCCAGCATTTT. Translation: CASRGTRNQPQHF.

The V gene is TRBV13, the J gene TRBJ2-4; 11 bases match TRBD1. The CDR3 totals 16 residues. CDR1 PRHDT and CDR2 FYEKMQ come from the germline V gene (reference sequence). After removal of 4 bases from V and 0 bases from J, the junction contained 2 bases not matched to a gene. CDR3 protein: CASSSGQGEAKNIQYF. CDR3 DNA: TGTGCCAGCAGCTCGGGACAGGGGGAAGCCAAAAACATTCAGTACTTC.

The V gene is TRBV5-1, the J gene TRBJ2-7, with 8 bases lining up with TRBD2. Germline values: CDR1 SGHRS, CDR2 YFSETQ. J was trimmed by 1 base and V by 1 base; bases with no gene match: 4. The CDR3 has 15 amino acids. The CDR3 nucleotides are TGCGCCAGCAGCTTGACTAGCGGTTTTTCCTACGAGCAGTACTTC. It translates to CASSLTSGFSYEQYF.

V usage is TRBV29-1 and J usage is TRBJ1-3; the D is unclear. The CDR3 is made up of 13 amino acids. Trimming removed 2 bases at V and 4 bases at J, with 9 bases between. Germline V gives CDR1 SQVTM, CDR2 ANQGSEA. The CDR3 DNA reads TGCAGCGTTGAATCGGGGAACGGAAACACCATATATTTT. It encodes CSVESGNGNTIYF.